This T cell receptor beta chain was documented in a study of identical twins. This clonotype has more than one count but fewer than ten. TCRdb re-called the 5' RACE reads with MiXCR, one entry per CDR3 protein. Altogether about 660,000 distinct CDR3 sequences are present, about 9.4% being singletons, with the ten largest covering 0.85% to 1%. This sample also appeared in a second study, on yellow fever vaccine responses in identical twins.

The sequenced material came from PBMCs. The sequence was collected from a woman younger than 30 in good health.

CDR3 DNA sequence: TGTGCCAGCAGTTCCGGACAGGCCGGAGCGGGTGAGCAGTTCTTC. Residues: CASSSGQAGAGEQFF. The chain has TRBV28 and TRBJ2-1, with a tentative D call TRBD1 (7 bases). The CDR3 consists of 15 residues. Trimming shortened V by 4 bases and J by 9 bases, and 19 bases separated the two germline ends. Germline V lookup: CDR1 MDHEN, CDR2 SYDVKM.